Below are 12 T cell receptor beta chains sequenced from a single sample in a study of blood T cell repertoires in COVID-19. Profiling relied on immunoSEQ multiplex PCR, and the TCRdb table lists in-frame clones only, not all of them. In the table there are some 230,000 clones, 84% of which are singletons. Material for sequencing was peripheral blood. The receptors were gathered from a woman aged 25 to 39 who had recovered from COVID-19.

The chain joins TRBV10-1 to TRBJ2-3, with 8 bases fitting TRBD1. CDR3 length: 15 residues. The germline gives CDR1 WNHNN, CDR2 SYGVQD (reference sequence). The J segment lost 0 bases and the V segment lost 6 bases, leaving 5 bases of the junction unmatched. The CDR3 DNA sequence: TGCGCCAGCAGCCCAAGACAGGGGAGCACAGATACGCAGTATTTT. Its protein product is CASSPRQGSTDTQYF.

In regard to this clone: Other DNA sequences within the sample encode an identical CDR3. The chain links TRBV7-9 to TRBJ2-1, with 8 bases aligning to TRBD2. The junction had 6 bases not matched to a gene; V was cut back by 5 bases and J by 0 bases. CDR3 length: 16 amino acids. CDR1 is SEHNR and CDR2 is FQNEAQ in the germline V gene (reference sequence). CDR3 region: CASSPSGTSSYNEQFF. The CDR3 nucleotides are TGTGCCAGCAGCCCATCCGGGACTAGCTCCTACAATGAGCAGTTCTTC.

This clone was detected many times. This sequence joins TRBV3-1 (or the pseudogene TRBV3-2) and TRBJ1-1, with no clear D. Germline CDR1 is LGHDT and CDR2 is YNNKEL (reference sequence). V was clipped by 4 bases and J by 3 bases, with 15 bases between them. This CDR3 contains 15 residues. This CDR3 is CASSLQWASDTEAFF. The DNA for the CDR3 is TGTGCCAGCAGCCTCCAGTGGGCGTCGGACACTGAAGCTTTCTTT.

In this sample, this clone turned up once. The V and J genes are TRBV5-1 and TRBJ1-4; D gene unclear. V was cut by 4 bases and J by 0 bases, with 7 bases left in between. CDR1 is SGHRS and CDR2 is YFSETQ in the germline V gene. The CDR3 has 14 amino acids. The CDR3 spells CASSVVSTNEKLFF. Written as DNA, the CDR3 is TGCGCCAGCAGCGTAGTTTCAACTAATGAAAAACTGTTTTTT. Using reference TRBV5-1 and TRBJ1-4 for the parts outside the CDR3, the full variable domain is KAGVTQTPRYLIKTRGQQVTLSCSPISGHRSVSWYQQTPGQGLQFLFEYFSETQRNKGNFPGRFSGRQFSNSRSEMNVSTLELGDSALYLCASSVVSTNEKLFFGSGTQLSVL.

In nucleotides, the CDR3 is TGTGCCAGCAGCCAAATGGCGGGAGCGATCAATGAGCAGTTCTTC. It codes for CASSQMAGAINEQFF. The V call is TRBV3-1 (or the pseudogene TRBV3-2), the J call TRBJ2-1; TRBD2 matches at 7 bases. CDR3 length: 15 residues. Germline-derived CDR1 and CDR2 are LGHDT and YNNKEL (reference sequence). V lost 2 bases and J lost 6; bases outside the gene matches: 7.

For the CDR3, the DNA is TGTGCCAGCAACAAGGAGGCTTGGGGCACTGAAGCTTTCTTT. It specifies CASNKEAWGTEAFF. This chain joins TRBV6-5 and TRBJ1-1; the D is unclear. In germline, CDR1 is MNHEY, CDR2 SVGAGI. The CDR3 runs to 14 residues. Trimming removed 7 bases at V and 4 bases at J, with 16 bases between.

V gene TRBV10-1 combines with J gene TRBJ2-5, with 8 nucleotides matching TRBD2. Germline values: CDR1 WNHNN, CDR2 SYGVQD (reference sequence). The junction had 9 bases not matched to a gene; V was cut back by 8 bases and J by 4 bases. CDR3 length equals 14 residues. CDR3 DNA sequence: TGCGCCAGCGGACCGGGACTAGGTATAGAGACCCAGTACTTC. As protein: CASGPGLGIETQYF.

V usage is TRBV20-1 and J usage is TRBJ2-7; tentatively, D is TRBD1 (6 bases). CDR3 length equals 14 residues. CDR1 and CDR2 (germline): DFQATT, SNEGSKA (reference sequence). The V end lost 3 bases, the J end lost 0 bases, and 12 bases lay between the germline ends. The CDR3 is CSASSPDSSYEQYF. The DNA of the CDR3 is TGCAGTGCTAGTTCCCCGGACAGCTCCTACGAGCAGTACTTC.

V gene TRBV30 combines with J gene TRBJ2-5, with 10 nucleotides matching TRBD2. The CDR3 extends over 13 amino acids. The trim removed 4 bases at V and 6 bases at J, leaving 5 bases unmatched. The germline V gene has CDR1 GTSNPN and CDR2 SVGIG (reference sequence). The CDR3 DNA sequence: TGTGCCTGGAACCGACTAGCGGGCCAGACCCAGTACTTC. Encoded protein: CAWNRLAGQTQYF.

The rearrangement links TRBV7-3 to TRBJ2-2; D might be TRBD2 (6 bases). Germline loops: CDR1 SGHTA, CDR2 FQGTGA. The CDR3 is made up of 16 amino acids. The ends were cut back, 7 bases at V and 6 bases at J, with 21 bases in the middle. The CDR3 nucleotides are TGTGCCAGCACTTTGGGGAGGAGTCAGGGATCCGGGGAGCTGTTTTTT. It translates to CASTLGRSQGSGELFF.

The V call is TRBV10-3, the J call TRBJ2-3, with unresolved D. Looked up from germline, CDR1 is ENHRY and CDR2 is SYGVKD. This CDR3 is built from 14 residues. V dropped 4 bases and J dropped 2 bases, with 10 bases sitting between them. CDR3 coding DNA: TGTGCCATCAGTGGGCGGTTAGACACAGATACGCAGTATTTT. Encoded protein: CAISGRLDTDTQYF.

This clone was counted a few times. The chain's CDR3 is CASSVSSTHNEQFF. The CDR3 bases are TGTGCCAGCAGCGTAAGCTCAACTCACAATGAGCAGTTCTTC. The chain carries TRBV9 and TRBJ2-1; D gene ambiguous. The V and J ends lost 1 base and 5 bases respectively, with 10 bases between them. Germline CDR1 and CDR2: SGDLS and YYNGEE. The CDR3 extends over 14 amino acids.